This TCR beta chain comes out of a study of T cell responses to AZD1222 COVID-19 vaccine. Study-wide points: In the spike-specific TCR repertoire, nearly half reportedly target unmutated variant regions. When two AZD1222 doses had been given, Spike-specific TCR breadth and depth rose. Among those given AZD1222, only five to seven were seropositive at baseline. White British people made up most donors, females outnumbered males, and clonal diversity was possibly underestimated.

The table came from immunoSEQ multiplex PCR; TCRdb's copy has only in-frame clones and leaves some out. The sample includes about 130,000 clones, 88% of them seen just once. Comments on this clone: What it binds is not known.

The CDR3 loop spans 16 amino acids. Germline V gives CDR1 SGHVS, CDR2 FQNEAQ. V dropped 3 bases and J dropped 9 bases, with 21 bases sitting between them. Sequenced here: peripheral blood, sampled 28 days after the second AZD1222 dose. The receptor comes from an adult who received the AZD1222 COVID-19 vaccine. The V gene is TRBV7-8, the J gene TRBJ1-5; a weak D match, TRBD1 (5 bases). Here the CDR3 DNA reads TGTGCCAGCAGCTTCATGCCGGACACCCTCGGTTCGCCCCAGCATTTT. Translation: CASSFMPDTLGSPQHF.